This T cell receptor beta chain was obtained from a study of identical twins listed by TCRdb under 2016. Background on the whole study: To test whether fetal clonotypes persist, the study used deep sequencing on TCR alpha and beta repertoires from monozygotic twins, unrelated adults of various ages, and cord blood. To rule out contamination, replicate twin experiments were performed at different times with different library preparation protocols.

The library was produced with 5' RACE. This sample was sequenced with an Illumina HiSeq 2000. Template switching added a universal primer binding site, and the final cDNA carried a unique molecular identifier that allowed TCR cDNA molecules to be counted accurately. Specific primers in the conserved constant-segment region were used to synthesize first-strand cDNA for the TCR alpha and beta chains. To control for contamination, every cDNA library was double barcoded, receiving both a SMART-Mk sample barcode and Illumina barcodes. TruSeq adapter sequences, together with Illumina sample barcodes, were added in two successive PCR steps. The Illumina HiSeq platform was used with custom primers to sequence TCR alpha and beta cDNA libraries. The paper's data handling went like this. Unique molecular identifiers were extracted from raw reads with MiGEC, and CDR3 positions were determined with MiXCR. For each individual, recombination models were inferred using an EM algorithm with the repgenHMM and IGoR tools. Shared clonotype analysis was performed with the tcR package in R, normalizing sharing by the product of cloneset sizes. To study raw recombination free of thymic and clonal selection effects, out-of-frame nonproductive sequences were analyzed. TCRdb cleaned the public reads at Q25 with fastp, built clones with MiXCR and kept in-frame beta chains. When rows share a CDR3 protein, they turn into one entry using the most common DNA and genes. TCRdb, rather than the study authors, made the V and J calls. The table for this sample lists hundreds of thousands of distinct CDR3 sequences; approximately 18% of them were counted only once. About an eighth of the sample belongs to the ten largest clones.

The paper's findings and limits, for the study overall: Compared with coincidental sharing between unrelated individuals, an excess of low generation-probability sequences was observed among out-of-frame TCR alpha sequences shared between twins. Abundant cord blood beta clonotypes carried fewer insertions; young adult naive repertoires showed a weaker similar trend, while memory repertoires showed none. A weaker excess of twin sharing was found in beta out-of-frame sequences because the signal-to-noise ratio was lowered by fewer shared sequences. In monozygotic twins, recombination models systematically underestimated out-of-frame TCR alpha sharing, but the models matched the sharing seen between unrelated individuals. Conclusions relied on cross-sectional statistical analysis, since the same donors could not be followed over many years. Zero-insertion analyses could be partly confounded by invariant T cells such as MAIT and iNKT, although diverse VJ usage argued against such confounding for most clonotypes.

The junction shows trimming of 6 bases on V and 1 base on J, plus 15 bases between the germline ends. Via the germline V gene, CDR1 is MNHNS and CDR2 SASEGT. The CDR3, cysteine through phenylalanine, is 15 amino acids long. Only the CDR3 DNA stays, 45 bases, in frame from base 1. This clonotype was seen a handful of times. The antigen it recognizes is unknown. Base-call qualities are not available, and no considerably larger clone is one nucleotide away. Only healthy Caucasian donors were included. The twin cohort comprised three pairs of female monozygotic twins, all aged roughly 18 to 30 years. The RNA used for TCR libraries was isolated from peripheral blood mononuclear cells. A further study also used this sample, focusing on T cells expressing NK-cell markers. In that second paper, the authors write: In sorted CD3+CD56+NKG2C+, CD3+CD56+NKG2C- and CD3+CD56-NKG2C+ T-cell subsets from eight donors, TCR beta-chain repertoires were profiled. Seven of the eight sequenced donors were HCMV-seropositive and one was HCMV-seronegative. To restrict sorting to alphabetaTCR-expressing T cells, an anti-gammadeltaTCR antibody was added in several experiments. In several donors, the dominant CD3+CD56+NKG2C+ clonotypes were found to rank among the top 10 CD8+ clonotypes and to make up about 1.0-8% of CD8+ T cells. Those dominant clonotypes were again the most abundant among CD3+CD56-NKG2C+ cells in several donors, at about 25-60.1%. It remained unclear whether the expanded NKG2C-expressing T cell clones were specific for HCMV antigens. The eight sequenced donors were randomly selected healthy volunteers, three men and five women. HCMV serostatus was determined by detecting HCMV-specific IgG in serum with a commercial ELISA kit. For more than five donors, bulk peripheral blood T-cell repertoires were also sequenced from unsorted PBMC. MIGEC was used to demultiplex reads and group the reads by UMI, and MiTCR was used to assemble and quantify clonotypes. Only TCR cDNA sequences supported by at least two reads were kept to exclude erroneous sequences. Downstream repertoire analysis used the tcR package, and clonotypes were matched across fractions by CDR3 nucleotide sequence plus V segment. VDJmatch was used to annotate antigen specificity against VDJdb, with one amino acid substitution in CDR3 permitted.

Sequencing was carried out using PBMCs. The clonotype was recovered from a woman in her late teens or twenties in good health. The chain joins TRBV6-1 to TRBJ1-1, and TRBD1 may be the D gene, going by 5 matching bases. The bases are TGTGCCAGCAGCGGGACGGATAACGCGAACACTGAAGCTTTCTTT. Its translation is CASSGTDNANTEAFF.